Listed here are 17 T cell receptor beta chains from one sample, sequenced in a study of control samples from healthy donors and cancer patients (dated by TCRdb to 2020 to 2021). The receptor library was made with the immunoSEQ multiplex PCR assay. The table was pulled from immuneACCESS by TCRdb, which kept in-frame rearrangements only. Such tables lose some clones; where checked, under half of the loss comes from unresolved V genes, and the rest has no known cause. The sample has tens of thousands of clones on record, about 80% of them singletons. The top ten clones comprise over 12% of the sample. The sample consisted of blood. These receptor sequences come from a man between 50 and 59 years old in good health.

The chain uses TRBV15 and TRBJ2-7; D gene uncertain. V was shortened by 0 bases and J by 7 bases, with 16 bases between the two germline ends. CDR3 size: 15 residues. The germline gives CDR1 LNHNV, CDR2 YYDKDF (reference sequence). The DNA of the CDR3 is TGTGCCACCAGCAGAGATTTAGGCGGTCCTAGAGAGCAGTACTTC. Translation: CATSRDLGGPREQYF.

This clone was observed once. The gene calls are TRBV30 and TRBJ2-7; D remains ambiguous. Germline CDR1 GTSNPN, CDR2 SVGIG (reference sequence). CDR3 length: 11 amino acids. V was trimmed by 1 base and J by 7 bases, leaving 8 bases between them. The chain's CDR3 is CAWSGLGEQYF. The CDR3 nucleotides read TGTGCCTGGAGTGGCCTTGGAGAGCAGTACTTC.

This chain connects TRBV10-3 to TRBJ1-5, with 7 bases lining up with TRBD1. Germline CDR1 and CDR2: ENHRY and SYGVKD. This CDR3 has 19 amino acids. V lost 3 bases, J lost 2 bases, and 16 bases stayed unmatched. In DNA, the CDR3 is TGTGCCATCAGTGATGGCCAGGGGGAGTGGGAGGCGGGCAATCAGCCCCAGCATTTT. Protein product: CAISDGQGEWEAGNQPQHF.

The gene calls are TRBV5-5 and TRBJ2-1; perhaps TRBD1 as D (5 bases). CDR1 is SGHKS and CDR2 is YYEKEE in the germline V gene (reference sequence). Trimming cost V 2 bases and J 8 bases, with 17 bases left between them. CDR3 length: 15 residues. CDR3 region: CASSFRDRTFYEQFF. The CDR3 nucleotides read TGTGCCAGCAGCTTTCGCGACAGAACCTTCTATGAGCAGTTCTTC.

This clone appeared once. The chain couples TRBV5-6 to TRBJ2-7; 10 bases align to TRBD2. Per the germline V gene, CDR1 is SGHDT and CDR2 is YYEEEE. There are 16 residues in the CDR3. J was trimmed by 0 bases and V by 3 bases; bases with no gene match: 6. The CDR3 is CASSYVSGRFSYEQYF. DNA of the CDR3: TGTGCCAGCAGCTATGTTAGCGGGAGGTTCTCCTACGAGCAGTACTTC.

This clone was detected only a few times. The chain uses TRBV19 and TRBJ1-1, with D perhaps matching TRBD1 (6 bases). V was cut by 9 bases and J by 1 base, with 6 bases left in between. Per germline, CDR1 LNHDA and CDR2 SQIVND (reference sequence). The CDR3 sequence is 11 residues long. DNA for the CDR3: TGTGCCAGAGGGGGGAACACTGAAGCTTTCTTT. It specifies CARGGNTEAFF. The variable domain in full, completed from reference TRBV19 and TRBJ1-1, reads DGGITQSPKYLFRKEGQNVTLSCEQNLNHDAMYWYRQDPGQGLRLIYYSQIVNDFQKGDIAEGYSVSREKKESFPLTVTSAQKNPTAFYLCARGGNTEAFFGQGTRLTVV.

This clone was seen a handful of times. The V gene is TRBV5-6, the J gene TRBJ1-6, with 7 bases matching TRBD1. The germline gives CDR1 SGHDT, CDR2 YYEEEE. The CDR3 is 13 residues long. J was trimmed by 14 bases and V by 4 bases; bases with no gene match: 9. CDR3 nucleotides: TGTGCCAGCAGCCGCGACAGGGCCGGAGCCCTCCACTTT. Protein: CASSRDRAGALHF.

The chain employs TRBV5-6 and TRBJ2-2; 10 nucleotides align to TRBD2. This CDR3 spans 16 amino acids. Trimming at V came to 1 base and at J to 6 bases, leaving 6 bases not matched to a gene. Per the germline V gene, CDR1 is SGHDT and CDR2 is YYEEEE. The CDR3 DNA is TGTGCCAGCAGCTTGCTCCCTAGCGGGAGTGCCGGGGAGCTGTTTTTT. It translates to CASSLLPSGSAGELFF.

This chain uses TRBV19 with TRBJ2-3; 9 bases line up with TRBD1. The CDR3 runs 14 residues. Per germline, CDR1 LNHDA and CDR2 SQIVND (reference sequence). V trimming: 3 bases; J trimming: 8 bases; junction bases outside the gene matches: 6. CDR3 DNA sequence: TGTGCCAGTAGTATCCCGGGACAGGGAGGTACGCAGTATTTT. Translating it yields CASSIPGQGGTQYF.

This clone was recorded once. The CDR3 DNA reads TGCGCCAGCCGGAAGGGGGGTACGGAAAAACTGTTTTTT. It specifies CASRKGGTEKLFF. The V gene is TRBV5-1, the J gene TRBJ1-4; D perhaps matches TRBD1 (6 bases). Germline CDR1 and CDR2: SGHRS and YFSETQ. Trimming took 7 bases from V and 8 from J, leaving 15 bases between them. The CDR3 length is 13 residues. The whole variable domain, remainder taken from reference TRBV5-1 and TRBJ1-4, is KAGVTQTPRYLIKTRGQQVTLSCSPISGHRSVSWYQQTPGQGLQFLFEYFSETQRNKGNFPGRFSGRQFSNSRSEMNVSTLELGDSALYLCASRKGGTEKLFFGSGTQLSVL.

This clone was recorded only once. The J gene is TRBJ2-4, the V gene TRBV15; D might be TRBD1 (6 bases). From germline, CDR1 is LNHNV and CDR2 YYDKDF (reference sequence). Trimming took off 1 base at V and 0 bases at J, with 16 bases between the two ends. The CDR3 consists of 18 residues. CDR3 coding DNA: TGTGCCACCAGCAGAGCTCTGGACAGAGAGGTAGCCAAAAACATTCAGTACTTC. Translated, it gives CATSRALDREVAKNIQYF.

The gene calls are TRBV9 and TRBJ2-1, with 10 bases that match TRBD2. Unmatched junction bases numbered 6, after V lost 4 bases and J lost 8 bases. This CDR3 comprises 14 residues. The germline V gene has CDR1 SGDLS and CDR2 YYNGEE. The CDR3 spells CASSLGLAGDEQFF. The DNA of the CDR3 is TGTGCCAGCAGCCTAGGGCTAGCGGGAGATGAGCAGTTCTTC.

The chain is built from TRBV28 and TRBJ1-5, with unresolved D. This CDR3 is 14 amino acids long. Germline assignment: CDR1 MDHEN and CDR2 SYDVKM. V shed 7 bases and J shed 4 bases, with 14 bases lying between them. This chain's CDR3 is CASIGSVGNQPQHF. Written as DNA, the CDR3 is TGTGCCAGCATTGGGTCAGTTGGGAATCAGCCCCAGCATTTT.

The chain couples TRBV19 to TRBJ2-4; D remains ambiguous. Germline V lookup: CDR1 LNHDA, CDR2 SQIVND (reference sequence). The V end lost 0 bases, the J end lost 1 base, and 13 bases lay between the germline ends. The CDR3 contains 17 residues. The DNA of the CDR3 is TGTGCCAGTAGTATAGACGAAGGGTCGGCGGCCAAAAACATTCAGTACTTC. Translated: CASSIDEGSAAKNIQYF.

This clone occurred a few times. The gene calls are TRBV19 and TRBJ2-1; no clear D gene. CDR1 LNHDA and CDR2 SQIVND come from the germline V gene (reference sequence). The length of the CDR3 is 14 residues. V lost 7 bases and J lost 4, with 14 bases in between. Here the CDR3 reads CASKERRSYNEQFF. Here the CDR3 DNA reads TGTGCCAGTAAAGAGAGGCGCTCATACAATGAGCAGTTCTTC.

The CDR3 spells CASSLDWGLVNHEQFF. The CDR3 DNA reads as TGTGCCAGCAGCTTAGACTGGGGACTAGTTAACCATGAGCAGTTCTTC. V is TRBV11-1 and J is TRBJ2-1; 8 bases agree with TRBD2. Trimming at V came to 1 base and at J to 8 bases, leaving 10 bases not matched to a gene. Germline CDR1 SGHAT, CDR2 FQDESV (reference sequence). The CDR3 runs to 16 residues.

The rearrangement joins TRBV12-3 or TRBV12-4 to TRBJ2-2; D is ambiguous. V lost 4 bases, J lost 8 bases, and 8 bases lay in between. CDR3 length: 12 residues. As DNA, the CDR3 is TGTGCCAGCAGTTCCTTGAGGGGGGAGCTGTTTTTT. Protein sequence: CASSSLRGELFF.